A single sample gave rise to the 23 T cell receptor beta chains below, sequenced in a study of OX40 agonist ivuxolimab in advanced cancers. Assay: immunoSEQ multiplex PCR; the TCRdb copy retains only in-frame clones and omits some. Found here are tens of thousands of clones, around nine tenths of them singletons; the top ten hold more than 0.95%. Sequencing used CD4+ or CD8+ T cells sorted from blood, obtained in a trial of the OX40 agonist ivuxolimab. The receptors derive from an adult with an advanced solid tumor such as melanoma, head and neck, liver or kidney cancer.

The rearrangement uses TRBV2 and TRBJ1-5, with D unclear. The CDR3 covers 14 residues. Germline values: CDR1 SNHLY, CDR2 FYNNEI. V lost 8 bases to trimming and J lost 4 bases, with 15 bases between them. DNA for the CDR3: TGTGCCAGCGGGGATACTTCCTCAAATCAGCCCCAGCATTTT. Its translation is CASGDTSSNQPQHF.

This chain joins TRBV11-3 and TRBJ2-1, with unresolved D. Deletions cut 4 bases from V and 3 bases from J, with 10 bases between. Germline V gene sequence: CDR1 SGHNT, CDR2 YENEEA. The CDR3 length is 14 residues. CDR3 protein: CASSSNTFYNEQFF. The CDR3 nucleotides are TGTGCCAGCAGCTCGAACACGTTCTACAATGAGCAGTTCTTC.

V gene TRBV19 combines with J gene TRBJ1-5; the match to TRBD1 covers 10 bases. The CDR3 runs to 16 residues. The ends lost 6 bases at V and 5 bases at J; junction bases unmatched: 10. The germline gives CDR1 LNHDA, CDR2 SQIVND (reference sequence). The DNA for the CDR3 is TGTGCCAGTAGGGACGCCGGGACAGGGGTTTATCAGCCCCAGCATTTT. Protein sequence: CASRDAGTGVYQPQHF.

This clone is a singleton in its sample. The DNA for the CDR3 is TGTGCCAGCAGCCGCCCTCAGGGAGACCAAGAGACCCAGTACTTC. It is translated as CASSRPQGDQETQYF. This sequence joins TRBV5-4 and TRBJ2-5; either TRBD1 or TRBD2 may fit D (5 bases each). The germline gives CDR1 SGHNT, CDR2 YYREEE (reference sequence). V shed 4 bases and J shed 0 bases, with 13 bases lying between them. This CDR3 is built from 15 residues. The variable domain in full, completed from reference TRBV5-4 and TRBJ2-5, reads ETGVTQSPTHLIKTRGQQVTLRCSSQSGHNTVSWYQQALGQGPQFIFQYYREEENGRGNFPPRFSGLQFPNYSSELNVNALELDDSALYLCASSRPQGDQETQYFGPGTRLLVL.

The rearrangement links TRBV9 to TRBJ2-5, with a weak D call TRBD1 (5 bases). The CDR3 consists of 15 residues. Looked up from germline, CDR1 is SGDLS and CDR2 is YYNGEE. The ends were cut back, 3 bases at V and 3 bases at J, with 15 bases in the middle. CDR3 sequence: CASSGGRLEKETQYF. CDR3 in DNA: TGTGCCAGCAGCGGGGGCAGGCTAGAAAAAGAGACCCAGTACTTC.

In its sample, this clone was seen a few times. V usage is TRBV19 and J usage is TRBJ1-4; D gene unclear. V lost 9 bases, J lost 4 bases, and 12 bases lay in between. The CDR3 covers 13 residues. The V gene's germline CDR1 is LNHDA and CDR2 SQIVND (reference sequence). CDR3 in DNA: TGTGCCAGCGGACGGTTTAATAATGAAAAACTGTTTTTT. It translates to CASGRFNNEKLFF.

V usage is TRBV27 and J usage is TRBJ2-2; no clear D. The germline V and J ends were trimmed by 5 bases and 5 bases, with 3 bases remaining between them. Germline lookup yields CDR1 MNHEY and CDR2 SMNVEV (reference sequence). The CDR3 spans 11 residues. CDR3 region: CASSKTGELFF. DNA for the CDR3: TGTGCCAGCAGTAAAACCGGGGAGCTGTTTTTT.

The chain employs TRBV25-1 and TRBJ2-3, with a weak D call TRBD1 (5 bases). Trimming cost V 6 bases and J 2 bases, with 18 bases left between them. Per germline, CDR1 MGHDK and CDR2 SYGVNS. The CDR3 covers 16 residues. CDR3 bases: TGTGCCAGCAGGGATTCCTGGGGCAGGTCCACAGATACGCAGTATTTT. Protein product: CASRDSWGRSTDTQYF.

With respect to this clone: The germline gene is not matched at one end of the junction; a read error may be the cause. The chain has TRBV5-6 and TRBJ1-3; 9 bases are shared with TRBD1. The CDR3 length is 16 residues. Germline V gene data show CDR1 as SGHDT and CDR2 as YYEEEE. The CDR3 is CVSSLGRTGAYNTIYF. The DNA for the CDR3 is TGTGTCAGCAGCCTAGGGAGGACAGGGGCATACAACACCATATATTTT.

The V and J genes are TRBV7-3 and TRBJ2-5; D ambiguous. CDR1 and CDR2 (germline): SGHTA, FQGTGA. V lost 2 bases, J lost 1 base, and 5 bases lay in between. The CDR3 is 13 amino acids. CDR3 in amino acids: CASSLGVQETQYF. The CDR3 DNA reads TGTGCCAGCAGCTTAGGGGTCCAAGAGACCCAGTACTTC.

V gene TRBV15 combines with J gene TRBJ2-1; D is possibly TRBD2 (6 bases). V shed 4 bases and J shed 3 bases, with 16 bases lying between them. The CDR3 contains 16 residues. The germline CDR1 and CDR2 sequences are LNHNV and YYDKDF (reference sequence). The CDR3 DNA reads as TGTGCCACCAGCATTCAACGCCCGGGGGTCTACAATGAGCAGTTCTTC. It yields the protein CATSIQRPGVYNEQFF. Full variable domain (remainder filled in from reference TRBV15 and TRBJ2-1): DAMVIQNPRYQVTQFGKPVTLSCSQTLNHNVMYWYQQKSSQAPKLLFHYYDKDFNNEADTPDNFQSRRPNTSFCFLDIRSPGLGDTAMYLCATSIQRPGVYNEQFFGPGTRLTVL.

In this sample, this clone turned up once. A junction end diverges from the germline sequence, so it may reflect a read error. The chain links TRBV7-7 to TRBJ2-3, with 8 bases aligning to TRBD2. CDR1 SSHAT and CDR2 FNYEAQ come from the germline V gene (reference sequence). The CDR3 extends over 15 amino acids. The CDR3 nucleotides read TGTGCTAGCAGCCCCCGGACTAGCCGCACAGATACGCAGTATTTT. It encodes CASSPRTSRTDTQYF.

The chain carries TRBV7-6 and TRBJ1-4; no clear D gene. Germline CDR1 reads SGHVS; CDR2 reads FNYEAQ. Trimming cost V 5 bases and J 1 base, with 11 bases left between them. The CDR3 contains 15 residues. The CDR3 region has the DNA TGTGCCAGCAGCCCCCGCCCTGGAACTAATGAAAAACTGTTTTTT. Amino acid sequence: CASSPRPGTNEKLFF.

This chain connects TRBV7-8 to TRBJ2-7; D may be TRBD2 (5 bases). V lost 0 bases and J 0 bases, leaving 18 bases between the germline ends. CDR1 SGHVS and CDR2 FQNEAQ come from the germline V gene. This CDR3 comprises 18 residues. The CDR3 DNA reads TGTGCCAGCAGCTTAGCTGACATAACTAGTACTAGCTCCTACGAGCAGTACTTC. Amino acids: CASSLADITSTSSYEQYF.

As concerns this clone: The junction shows a germline mismatch at one end, possibly a read error. V is TRBV7-7 and J is TRBJ2-5; 8 bases map to TRBD1. This CDR3 is 15 amino acids long. CDR1 and CDR2 from the germline V gene are SSHAT and FNYEAQ (reference sequence). CDR3 region: CASSPDRAVWETQYF. The CDR3 DNA sequence: TGTGCTAGCAGCCCGGACAGGGCGGTATGGGAGACCCAGTACTTC. Drawing the rest from reference TRBV7-7 and TRBJ2-5, the complete variable domain is GAGVSQSPRYKVTKRGQDVTLRCDPISSHATLYWYQQALGQGPEFLTYFNYEAQPDKSGLPSDRFSAERPEGSISTLTIQRTEQRDSAMYRCASSPDRAVWETQYFGPGTRLLVL.

This chain connects TRBV4-1 to TRBJ2-2; TRBD1 might be the D (6 bases). The germline V gene has CDR1 MGHRA and CDR2 YSYEKL. Trimming shortened V by 3 bases and J by 1 base, and 12 bases separated the two germline ends. CDR3 length: 16 amino acids. The CDR3 loop is CASSHGEGENTGELFF. In DNA, the CDR3 is TGCGCCAGCAGCCATGGTGAGGGGGAGAACACCGGGGAGCTGTTTTTT.

The chain links TRBV9 to TRBJ2-2; no reliable D call. CDR1 SGDLS and CDR2 YYNGEE come from the germline V gene. Trimming stripped 4 bases from V and 11 bases from J, with 12 bases between. CDR3 length: 12 residues. The CDR3 loop reads CASSPRWGELFF. The CDR3 DNA sequence: TGTGCCAGCAGCCCACGGTGGGGTGAGCTGTTTTTT.

This rearrangement joins TRBV2 to TRBJ2-5, with 8 bases lining up with TRBD2. This CDR3 is 16 amino acids long. Per germline, CDR1 SNHLY and CDR2 FYNNEI. With 0 bases clipped from V and 5 bases from J, the junction kept 8 bases outside the gene matches. In DNA form, the CDR3 reads TGTGCCAGCAGTGAAGCGACGGGAGGGCCAGGGGAGACCCAGTACTTC. Its translation: CASSEATGGPGETQYF.

This clone appeared a few times. The V gene is TRBV9, the J gene TRBJ1-1; 7 bases agree with TRBD1. The CDR3 contains 15 residues. Germline lookup yields CDR1 SGDLS and CDR2 YYNGEE. V shed 2 bases and J 6 bases; nucleotides not matched to a gene: 10. The CDR3 reads CASSVAQGMTAEAFF. The CDR3 DNA follows: TGTGCCAGCAGCGTGGCACAGGGGATGACCGCTGAAGCTTTCTTT.

This chain joins TRBV28 and TRBJ2-1; D gene ambiguous. CDR3 length: 13 amino acids. Between the trimmed V and J ends, which lost 5 bases and 3 bases, there was a span of 8 bases. Germline V CDR1 and CDR2: MDHEN, SYDVKM. CDR3 sequence: CASSKRFYNEQFF. Here the CDR3 DNA reads TGTGCCAGCAGTAAAAGATTCTACAATGAGCAGTTCTTC.

The chain employs TRBV10-2 and TRBJ2-1; 14 bases are shared with TRBD2. The germline V gene encodes CDR1 WSHSY and CDR2 SAAADI. J gave up 8 bases and V 5 bases, and 8 bases lay outside the gene matches. The CDR3 covers 16 residues. Written as DNA, the CDR3 is TGCGCCAGCAGTTCCGGACTAGCGGGAGGACGTGATGAGCAGTTCTTC. Translation: CASSSGLAGGRDEQFF.

This clone showed up just a few times. This rearrangement joins TRBV19 to TRBJ1-1; D not resolved. The germline CDR1 and CDR2 sequences are LNHDA and SQIVND (reference sequence). V was clipped by 7 bases and J by 4 bases, with 13 bases between them. This CDR3 contains 13 residues. CDR3 in amino acids: CASTFRVGTEAFF. CDR3 nucleotide sequence: TGTGCCAGTACTTTTCGGGTTGGCACTGAAGCTTTCTTT. Variable domain in full (rest from reference TRBV19 and TRBJ1-1): DGGITQSPKYLFRKEGQNVTLSCEQNLNHDAMYWYRQDPGQGLRLIYYSQIVNDFQKGDIAEGYSVSREKKESFPLTVTSAQKNPTAFYLCASTFRVGTEAFFGQGTRLTVV.

The chain combines TRBV5-1 with TRBJ2-6; D ambiguous. V lost 3 bases and J 3 bases, leaving 10 bases between the germline ends. This CDR3 has 15 amino acids. Germline V gives CDR1 SGHRS, CDR2 YFSETQ. CDR3 region: CASSSNRFGANVLTF. CDR3 bases: TGCGCCAGCAGCTCTAACAGATTTGGGGCCAACGTCCTGACTTTC.